A selection of T cell receptor beta chains follows, all from one sample in a study of naive and memory T cell subsets. TCRdb itself ran the UMI-ligation and nested PCR reads through MiXCR, one entry per CDR3 protein. The profile shows some 83,000 distinct CDR3 sequences, around 13% of them singletons. Specimen: central memory CD4+ T cells from blood. Receptor source: a human donor in good health. The CDR3 runs from the conserved cysteine through the conserved F or W. D genes are given only for firm matches. Some rows mark clone size as missing; the rest say once, few, many or name a class of expanded clone.

TRBV7-2	TRBJ2-2	.	.	CASSCVGELFF	TGTGCCAGCAGCTGCGTCGGGGAGCTGTTTTTT
TRBV19	TRBJ2-1	few	.	CASSMGYDGASSYNEQFF	TGTGCCAGTAGTATGGGCTACGACGGAGCGAGCTCCTACAATGAGCAGTTCTTC
TRBV2	TRBJ2-1	few	TRBD2	CASREGLAGGPGEQFF	TGTGCCAGCAGGGAGGGACTAGCGGGAGGGCCGGGTGAGCAGTTCTTC
TRBV3-1	TRBJ2-5	many	.	CASSQSGPALFGTQYF	TGTGCCAGCAGCCAATCCGGTCCAGCGCTATTCGGGACCCAGTACTTC
TRBV4-1	TRBJ2-1	.	.	CASSHGLFGKSSHNEQFF	TGCGCCAGCAGCCATGGCTTATTTGGCAAATCCTCCCACAATGAGCAGTTCTTC
TRBV5-1	TRBJ2-5	many	TRBD1	CASSLGGQASETQYF	TGCGCCAGCAGCTTGGGGGGACAGGCATCGGAGACCCAGTACTTC
TRBV19	TRBJ1-4	.	.	CASNYPATNEKLFF	TGTGCCAGTAACTACCCTGCAACTAATGAAAAACTGTTTTTT
TRBV7-2	TRBJ2-6	.	TRBD1	CASSPTGEVSGANVLTF	TGTGCCAGCAGCCCGACAGGGGAGGTATCTGGGGCCAACGTCCTGACTTTC
TRBV7-9	TRBJ1-1	many	.	CASSLTATNTEAFF	TGTGCCAGCAGCTTGACAGCGACGAACACTGAAGCTTTCTTT
TRBV5-1	TRBJ2-1	.	TRBD1	CASSLGQGAHNEQFF	TGCGCCAGCAGCTTGGGACAGGGGGCCCATAATGAGCAGTTCTTC
TRBV29-1	TRBJ2-7	many	.	CSAQGSYEQYF	TGCAGCGCCCAGGGATCCTACGAGCAGTACTTC
TRBV24-1	TRBJ2-7	few	.	CATSDPRADSSYEQYF	TGTGCCACCAGTGACCCCCGGGCCGATAGCTCCTACGAGCAGTACTTC
TRBV20-1	TRBJ1-1	few	.	CSASTGMNTEAFF	TGCAGTGCTAGCACAGGGATGAACACTGAAGCTTTCTTT
TRBV20-1	TRBJ2-7	.	.	CSAKGRPGHYEQYF	TGCAGTGCTAAGGGCAGGCCGGGCCACTACGAGCAGTACTTC
TRBV12-3/TRBV12-4	TRBJ2-2	.	.	CASSLSTNTGELFF	TGTGCCAGCAGTTTAAGCACAAACACCGGGGAGCTGTTTTTT
TRBV20-1	TRBJ2-5	few	.	CRAGHGAQYF	TGCAGGGCCGGTCATGGGGCCCAGTACTTC
TRBV29-1	TRBJ1-5	few	.	CSVSQAGEKQPQHF	TGCAGCGTGTCACAGGCAGGGGAGAAACAGCCCCAGCATTTT
TRBV7-2	TRBJ2-6	.	.	CASLQGHSGANVLTF	TGTGCCAGTCTACAGGGCCACTCTGGGGCCAACGTCCTGACTTTC